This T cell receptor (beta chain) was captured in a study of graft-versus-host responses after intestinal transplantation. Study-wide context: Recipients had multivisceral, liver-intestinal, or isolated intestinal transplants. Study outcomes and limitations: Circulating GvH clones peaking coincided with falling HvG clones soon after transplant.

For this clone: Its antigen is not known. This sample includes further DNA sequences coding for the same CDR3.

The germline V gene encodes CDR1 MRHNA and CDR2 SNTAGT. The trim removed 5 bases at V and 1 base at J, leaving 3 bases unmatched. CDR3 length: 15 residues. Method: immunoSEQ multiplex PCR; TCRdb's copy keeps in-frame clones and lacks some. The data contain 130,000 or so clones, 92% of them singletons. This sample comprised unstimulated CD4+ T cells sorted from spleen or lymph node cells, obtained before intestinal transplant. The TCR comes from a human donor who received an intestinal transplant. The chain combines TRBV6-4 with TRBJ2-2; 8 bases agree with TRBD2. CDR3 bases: TGTGCCAGCAGTACCACTAGCGGGAACACCGGGGAGCTGTTTTTT. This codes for CASSTTSGNTGELFF.